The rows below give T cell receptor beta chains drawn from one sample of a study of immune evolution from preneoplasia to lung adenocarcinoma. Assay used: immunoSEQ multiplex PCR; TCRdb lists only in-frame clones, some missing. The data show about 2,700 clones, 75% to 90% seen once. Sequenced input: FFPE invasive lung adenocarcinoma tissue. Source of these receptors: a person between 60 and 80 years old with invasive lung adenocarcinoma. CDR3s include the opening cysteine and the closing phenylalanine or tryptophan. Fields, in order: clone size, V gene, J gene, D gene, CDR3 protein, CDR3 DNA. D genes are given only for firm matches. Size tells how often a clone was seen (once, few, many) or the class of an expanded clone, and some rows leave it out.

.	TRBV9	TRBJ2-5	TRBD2	CASSGRTSDETQYF	TGTGCCAGCAGCGGGAGGACTAGCGATGAGACCCAGTACTTC
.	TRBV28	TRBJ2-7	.	CASTRGRYEQYF	TGTGCCAGCACTAGGGGTAGGTACGAGCAGTACTTC
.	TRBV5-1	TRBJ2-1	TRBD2	CSSSLRTSGRGSYNEQFF	TGCTCCAGCAGCTTGCGGACTAGCGGGAGAGGCTCCTACAATGAGCAGTTCTTC
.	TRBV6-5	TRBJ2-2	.	CASSSRRTAPF	TGTGCCAGCAGTTCCCGCAGGACAGCCCCTTTT
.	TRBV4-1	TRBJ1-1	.	CASSQESGRNTEAFF	TGCGCCAGCAGCCAAGAATCCGGGCGGAACACTGAAGCTTTCTTT
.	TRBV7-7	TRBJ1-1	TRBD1	CASSQGEDTEAFF	TGTGCTAGCAGCCAGGGGGAGGATACTGAAGCTTTCTTT
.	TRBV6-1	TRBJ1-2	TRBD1	CASRRGTGSYGYTF	TGTGCCAGCAGACGCGGGACAGGTTCCTATGGCTACACCTTC
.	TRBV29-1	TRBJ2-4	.	CSVSTGPGENIQYF	TGCAGCGTCAGCACCGGGCCAGGGGAAAACATTCAGTACTTC
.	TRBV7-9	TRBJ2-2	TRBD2	CASSFGSGNAGELFF	TGTGCCAGCAGCTTTGGGAGCGGGAATGCCGGGGAGCTGTTTTTT
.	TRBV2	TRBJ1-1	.	CATGGNTEAFF	TGTGCCACCGGGGGGAACACTGAAGCTTTCTTT
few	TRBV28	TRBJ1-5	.	CAKGFGNQPQHF	TGTGCCAAAGGTTTTGGGAATCAGCCCCAGCATTTT
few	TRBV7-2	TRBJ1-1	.	CASSSYRDTEAFF	TGTGCCAGCAGCTCGTACAGGGACACTGAAGCTTTCTTT
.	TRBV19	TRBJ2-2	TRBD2	CASTLAGGSVTGELFF	TGTGCCAGCACGCTCGCGGGAGGCTCGGTCACCGGGGAGCTGTTTTTT
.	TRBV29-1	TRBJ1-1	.	CSALSPLNTEAFF	TGCAGCGCCCTTTCACCCCTGAACACTGAAGCTTTCTTT
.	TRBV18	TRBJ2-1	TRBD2	CASSPGLAGANEQFF	TGTGCCAGCTCACCTGGACTAGCGGGAGCCAATGAGCAGTTCTTC
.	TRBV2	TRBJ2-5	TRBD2	CASRLAGVLLETQYF	TGTGCCAGCCGACTAGCGGGAGTGTTATTGGAGACCCAGTACTTC
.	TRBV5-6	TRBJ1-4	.	CASSLGATNEKLFF	TGTGCCAGCAGCTTAGGAGCTACTAATGAAAAACTGTTTTTT
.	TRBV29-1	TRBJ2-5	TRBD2	CSVEDTAGGQETQYF	TGCAGCGTTGAAGACACGGCGGGAGGGCAGGAGACCCAGTACTTC
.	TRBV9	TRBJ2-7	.	CASSVGPTYEQYF	TGTGCCAGCAGCGTAGGACCCACCTACGAGCAGTACTTC
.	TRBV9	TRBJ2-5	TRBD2	CASSETGTSSRETQYF	TGTGCCAGCAGCGAAACCGGGACTAGTAGTCGGGAGACCCAGTACTTC
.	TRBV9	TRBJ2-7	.	CASSPLGGKGIYEQYF	TGTGCCAGCAGCCCCCTGGGGGGAAAAGGGATCTACGAGCAGTACTTC
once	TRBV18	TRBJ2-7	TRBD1	CASSPRQGGLEQYF	TGTGCCAGCTCACCGAGACAGGGTGGGCTCGAGCAGTACTTC
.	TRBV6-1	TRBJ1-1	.	CAILRGTEAFF	TGTGCCATCCTCCGGGGGACTGAAGCTTTCTTT
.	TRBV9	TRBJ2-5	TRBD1	CASSAYHTGGVETQYF	TGCGCCAGCAGCGCCTATCACACAGGGGGCGTAGAGACCCAGTACTTC
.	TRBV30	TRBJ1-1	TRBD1	CAWRLLDRVNTEAFF	TGTGCCTGGAGACTACTAGACAGGGTGAACACTGAAGCTTTCTTT
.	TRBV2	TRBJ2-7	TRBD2	CASRAGVAYEQYF	TGTGCCAGCAGGGCGGGAGTCGCCTACGAGCAGTACTTC